This record covers a single T cell receptor beta chain. Antigen specificity is unknown. J was trimmed by 6 bases and V by 6 bases; bases with no gene match: 5. The germline V gene has CDR1 SSHAT and CDR2 FNYEAQ (reference sequence). There are 13 residues in the CDR3. The data originate from a study of cytomegalovirus exposure and HLA in healthy donors. Study findings and constraints: Most of the CMV-associated TCR beta chains (in a later analysis) appeared to be HLA-restricted.

PCR employed 60 Vbeta and 13 Jbeta primers. Profiled with immunoSEQ multiplex PCR; TCRdb holds only in-frame clones, not every one. In the table there are under 200,000 clones, approximately 81% of which are singletons. Sequences were obtained from PBMCs. The TCR sequence derives from a young woman in good health and CMV-seropositive. The J gene is TRBJ2-1, the V gene TRBV7-7, with 7 positions matching TRBD1. The chain's CDR3 is CASSKDRANEQFF. The CDR3, as DNA: TGTGCCAGCAGTAAAGACAGGGCCAATGAGCAGTTCTTC.